These 20 T cell receptor beta chains came from one sample sequenced in a study of control samples from healthy donors and cancer patients. Profiled with immunoSEQ multiplex PCR; TCRdb holds only in-frame clones, not every one. The sample carries around 49,000 clones, over 85% recorded once. The specimen was PBMCs. All receptors derive from a middle-aged man with colorectal cancer.

The count of this clone is one. The chain uses TRBV30 and TRBJ1-4, with TRBD1 as a possible D gene (6 bases). Trimming shortened V by 4 bases and J by 8 bases, and 17 bases separated the two germline ends. The CDR3 spans 14 residues. The germline V gene encodes CDR1 GTSNPN and CDR2 SVGIG (reference sequence). The CDR3 DNA follows: TGTGCCTGGAATGGGGGCTCCCTGGGGGAAAAACTGTTTTTT. This codes for CAWNGGSLGEKLFF.

The chain uses TRBV11-3 and TRBJ1-1, with D unresolved. V was cut by 0 bases and J by 1 base, with 9 bases left in between. The germline V gene encodes CDR1 SGHNT and CDR2 YENEEA. This CDR3 has 15 residues. CDR3 amino acids: CASSLEFPGNTEAFF. Here the CDR3 DNA reads TGTGCCAGCAGCTTAGAGTTTCCGGGGAACACTGAAGCTTTCTTT.

The V call is TRBV5-1, the J call TRBJ2-1; perhaps TRBD2 as D (5 bases). The CDR3 has 13 residues. V was clipped by 2 bases and J by 4 bases, with 7 bases between them. Germline lookup yields CDR1 SGHRS and CDR2 YFSETQ. CDR3 sequence (DNA): TGCGCCAGCAGCTTCGGGAATTACAATGAGCAGTTCTTC. This sequence encodes CASSFGNYNEQFF.

CDR3 amino acids: CASGSGTGGFYEQFF. The CDR3 region has the DNA TGTGCTAGTGGTTCCGGGACAGGGGGCTTCTATGAGCAGTTCTTC. The chain uses TRBV12-5 and TRBJ2-1, with 12 bases lining up with TRBD1. This CDR3 comprises 15 residues. Germline V gene sequence: CDR1 LGHNT, CDR2 FRNRAP. Losses at the gene ends were 4 bases for V and 8 bases for J; bases not matched to a gene: 6.

The chain employs TRBV9 and TRBJ2-1; 13 bases align to TRBD2. The germline V gene has CDR1 SGDLS and CDR2 YYNGEE. V shed 3 bases, J shed 3 bases, and the junction held 0 bases outside the gene matches. This CDR3 has 15 residues. DNA of the CDR3: TGTGCCAGCAGCGGACTAGCGGGAGGCTACAATGAGCAGTTCTTC. It specifies CASSGLAGGYNEQFF.

V usage is TRBV29-1 and J usage is TRBJ2-1; TRBD2 matches 10 bases. Germline V gene data show CDR1 as SQVTM and CDR2 as ANQGSEA. The CDR3 is 16 residues long. Trimming cost V 3 bases and J 3 bases; bases outside gene matches: 8. In DNA form, the CDR3 reads TGCAGCGTTGACGGGCTAGCGGGAGAAAACTACAATGAGCAGTTCTTC. Translated, it gives CSVDGLAGENYNEQFF.

V gene TRBV28 combines with J gene TRBJ2-7; possibly TRBD1 or TRBD2 for D (5 bases each). This CDR3 is built from 11 residues. Germline V CDR1 and CDR2: MDHEN, SYDVKM. V was shortened by 3 bases and J by 5 bases, with 5 bases between the two germline ends. The CDR3 sequence is CASSLGDEQYF. In DNA form, the CDR3 reads TGTGCCAGCAGTTTGGGGGACGAGCAGTACTTC.

V is TRBV7-9 and J is TRBJ2-1; TRBD2 might be the D (6 bases). The CDR3 consists of 16 residues. The germline V and J ends were trimmed by 2 bases and 1 base, with 12 bases remaining between them. The germline CDR1 and CDR2 sequences are SEHNR and FQNEAQ (reference sequence). CDR3 coding DNA: TGTGCCAGCAGCTTAACCTATAGCGGATCCTACAATGAGCAGTTCTTC. Amino acid sequence: CASSLTYSGSYNEQFF.

The chain recombines TRBV13 with TRBJ1-1; no reliable D call. Between the trimmed V and J ends, which lost 1 base and 8 bases, there was a span of 11 bases. Germline CDR1 PRHDT, CDR2 FYEKMQ (reference sequence). CDR3 length: 13 residues. CDR3 protein: CASSLVTTPEAFF. The CDR3 bases are TGTGCCAGCAGCTTAGTTACGACACCAGAAGCTTTCTTT. Based on the CDR3 plus reference TRBV13 and TRBJ1-1, the full variable domain is AAGVIQSPRHLIKEKRETATLKCYPIPRHDTVYWYQQGPGQDPQFLISFYEKMQSDKGSIPDRFSAQQFSDYHSELNMSSLELGDSALYFCASSLVTTPEAFFGQGTRLTVV.

The chain joins TRBV27 to TRBJ2-7; TRBD2 agrees at 8 bases. This CDR3 is 13 amino acids long. Germline values: CDR1 MNHEY, CDR2 SMNVEV (reference sequence). The junction had 8 bases not matched to a gene; V was cut back by 6 bases and J by 7 bases. The CDR3 loop is CASSPREGKEQYF. Written as DNA, the CDR3 is TGTGCCAGCAGCCCCCGGGAGGGGAAAGAGCAGTACTTC.

CDR3: CASKRDLTYEQYF. The CDR3 nucleotides are TGTGCCAGCAAGAGGGACTTAACCTACGAGCAGTACTTC. The rearrangement joins TRBV6-5 to TRBJ2-7, with D perhaps TRBD2 (6 bases). This CDR3 has 13 residues. Germline CDR1 and CDR2: MNHEY and SVGAGI. Between the trimmed V and J ends, which lost 7 bases and 2 bases, there was a span of 12 bases.

The genes are TRBV10-3 and TRBJ2-3, with D perhaps being TRBD1 or TRBD2 (5 bases each). Trimming removed 9 bases from V and 7 bases from J, with 17 bases in between. Germline V gene data show CDR1 as ENHRY and CDR2 as SYGVKD. This CDR3 comprises 13 residues. Written as DNA, the CDR3 is TGTGCCATTCTGAGGGGTTTCACGTATACGCAGTATTTT. Residues: CAILRGFTYTQYF.

The chain joins TRBV7-6 to TRBJ2-3, with 7 nucleotides matching TRBD2. CDR3 size: 15 residues. Germline assignment: CDR1 SGHVS and CDR2 FNYEAQ. Trimming at V came to 0 bases and at J to 4 bases, leaving 4 bases not matched to a gene. CDR3 sequence (DNA): TGTGCCAGCAGCTTAGCGAGTGGGGGGGCAGATACGCAGTATTTT. Translating it yields CASSLASGGADTQYF.

The genes are TRBV11-2 and TRBJ1-2, with 9 bases aligning to TRBD1. V trimming: 4 bases; J trimming: 3 bases; junction bases outside the gene matches: 6. CDR3 size: 15 residues. The V gene's germline CDR1 is SGHAT and CDR2 FQNNGV. CDR3 region: CASSSRTGDDYGYTF. CDR3 nucleotide sequence: TGTGCCAGCAGCTCTCGGACAGGGGACGACTATGGCTACACCTTC.

V gene TRBV7-2 combines with J gene TRBJ2-1, with 8 bases matching TRBD2. The V gene's germline CDR1 is SGHTA and CDR2 FQGNSA. The CDR3 is 15 residues long. Losses at the gene ends were 5 bases for V and 2 bases for J; bases not matched to a gene: 5. The CDR3 DNA is TGTGCCAGCAGCCCCCAGACTAGCGCCTACAATGAGCAGTTCTTC. Translating gives CASSPQTSAYNEQFF.

In this sample, this clone turned up a few times. V gene TRBV5-1 combines with J gene TRBJ1-2; no clear D. Trimming cost V 2 bases and J 4 bases, with 9 bases left between them. This CDR3 region has 13 residues. Germline V gene lookup returns CDR1 SGHRS and CDR2 YFSETQ. The CDR3 reads CASSFAVSYGYTF. CDR3 DNA: TGCGCCAGCAGCTTTGCAGTCTCCTATGGCTACACCTTC.

This clone occurred once. The V gene is TRBV19, the J gene TRBJ2-7; no definite D call. The CDR3 has 15 residues. Germline-derived CDR1 and CDR2 are LNHDA and SQIVND (reference sequence). V lost 1 base to trimming and J lost 4 bases, with 14 bases between them. In DNA form, the CDR3 reads TGTGCCAGTAGTATAGGCGGCAGGCCCGATTACGAGCAGTACTTC. Protein: CASSIGGRPDYEQYF. Variable domain in full (rest from reference TRBV19 and TRBJ2-7): DGGITQSPKYLFRKEGQNVTLSCEQNLNHDAMYWYRQDPGQGLRLIYYSQIVNDFQKGDIAEGYSVSREKKESFPLTVTSAQKNPTAFYLCASSIGGRPDYEQYFGPGTRLTVT.

The chain links TRBV18 to TRBJ2-5, with 9 positions matching TRBD1. This CDR3 has 15 amino acids. V lost 3 bases, J lost 4 bases, and 6 bases stayed unmatched. Germline V CDR1 and CDR2: KGHSH, LQKENI. Here the CDR3 reads CASSPPGQGRETQYF. The CDR3 bases are TGTGCCAGCTCACCGCCGGGACAGGGCCGAGAGACCCAGTACTTC.

This clone appeared a single time. The J gene is TRBJ2-5, the V gene TRBV25-1; D call uncertain. CDR1 is MGHDK and CDR2 is SYGVNS in the germline V gene. Trimming stripped 4 bases from V and 1 base from J, with 7 bases between. This CDR3 is 13 amino acids long. The CDR3 DNA reads as TGTGCCAGCAGTGCCGCTTTCCAAGAGACCCAGTACTTC. Its protein product is CASSAAFQETQYF.

The V and J genes are TRBV6-5 and TRBJ2-5, with a possible D match to TRBD2 (5 bases). Looked up from germline, CDR1 is MNHEY and CDR2 is SVGAGI. The V end was cut by 8 bases, the J end by 4 bases, with 14 bases between. The CDR3 extends over 13 amino acids. CDR3 protein: CASRPTAGETQYF. DNA for the CDR3: TGTGCCAGCCGCCCTACGGCGGGAGAGACCCAGTACTTC.